This entry lists 13 T cell receptor beta chains sequenced from one sample in a study of regulatory T cells in long-lasting Graves disease. To make TCR beta libraries, researchers used iRepertoire HTBI primers and Arm-PCR of CDR3 regions. One entry per CDR3 protein results from TCRdb running MiXCR on the multiplex PCR reads. Of roughly 470,000 distinct CDR3 sequences listed, around 21% are singletons. Time point meaning: persistent/refractory GD, antithyroid drugs over 5 years with positive TRAb. The TCR library was made from RNA that had been extracted from PBMCs in TRIzol. Source: peripheral blood mononuclear cells (PBMCs), taken when the disease was refractory, from a patient treated with antithyroid drugs. These receptors all stem from a female donor with Graves disease.

In its sample, this clonotype was seen a few times. The chain joins TRBV10-3 to TRBJ1-4; 9 bases are shared with TRBD1. This CDR3 comprises 13 residues. Per the germline V gene, CDR1 is ENHRY and CDR2 is SYGVKD. Germline trimming cut 9 bases from V and 8 bases from J; bases unmatched to any gene: 7. The CDR3 sequence: CAMDGQGLEKLFF. CDR3 coding DNA: TGTGCCATGGATGGACAGGGGTTGGAAAAACTGTTTTTT.

This clonotype showed up just a few times. This rearrangement joins TRBV19 to TRBJ2-7, with TRBD1 matching over 11 bases. CDR1 and CDR2 (germline): LNHDA, SQIVND (reference sequence). The CDR3 covers 17 residues. V shed 4 bases and J 1 base; nucleotides not matched to a gene: 9. CDR3 DNA: TGTGCCAGTAGTACCCTCCACCGGGACAGGGGGTCCTACGAGCAGTACTTC. It specifies CASSTLHRDRGSYEQYF.

The V gene is TRBV6-2 or TRBV6-3, the J gene TRBJ2-7; D not resolved. This CDR3 has 11 residues. V lost 6 bases and J 6 bases, leaving 9 bases between the germline ends. Germline-derived CDR1 and CDR2 are MNHEY and SVGEGT. The CDR3 coding sequence is TGTGCCAGCAGCTTCGCCTGCGAGCAGTACTTC. Protein sequence: CASSFACEQYF.

The chain combines TRBV7-9 with TRBJ2-7; D is unresolved. The CDR3 spans 13 residues. Between the trimmed V and J ends, which lost 3 bases and 6 bases, there was a span of 12 bases. Germline V CDR1 and CDR2: SEHNR, FQNEAQ (reference sequence). The CDR3 here is CASSFGPVGEQYF. CDR3 nucleotide sequence: TGTGCCAGCAGCTTTGGGCCTGTGGGCGAGCAGTACTTC.

The chain joins TRBV7-2 to TRBJ2-7, with 8 bases fitting TRBD2. After removal of 5 bases from V and 3 bases from J, the junction contained 15 bases not matched to a gene. Germline CDR1 SGHTA, CDR2 FQGNSA. The CDR3 loop spans 17 amino acids. Written as DNA, the CDR3 is TGTACCAGCAGCCCTAAAGCAGGGACTAGTGTTCGCTACGAGCAGTACTTC. Its protein product is CTSSPKAGTSVRYEQYF.

This clonotype was seen ten or more times. V gene TRBV7-8 combines with J gene TRBJ2-7; 9 positions agree with TRBD2. The trim removed 5 bases at V and 6 bases at J, leaving 14 bases unmatched. The CDR3 runs 16 residues. Germline CDR1 SGHVS, CDR2 FQNEAQ. CDR3 sequence reads: CASSPVRGAGGSEQYF. The DNA of the CDR3 is TGTGCCAGCAGCCCGGTCAGGGGAGCGGGAGGTTCCGAGCAGTACTTC.

This clonotype was observed a handful of times. For the CDR3, the DNA is TGTGCCTGGAGCCGGGGGGGAATTGCTGAAGCTTTCTTT. Its translation is CAWSRGGIAEAFF. The rearrangement links TRBV30 to TRBJ1-1; D perhaps matches TRBD1 (5 bases). CDR3 length: 13 amino acids. Deletions cut 3 bases from V and 6 bases from J, with 14 bases between. Germline loops: CDR1 GTSNPN, CDR2 SVGIG (reference sequence).

This clonotype was detected a few times. This chain links TRBV6-1 with TRBJ2-3, with D possibly being TRBD1 (6 bases). Germline loops: CDR1 MNHNS, CDR2 SASEGT. Deletions cut 5 bases from V and 4 bases from J, with 19 bases between. The CDR3 runs 16 residues. For the CDR3, the DNA is TGTGCCAGCAGTATCGGGGTCAGGGGATCGGCAGATACGCAGTATTTT. This sequence encodes CASSIGVRGSADTQYF.

This clonotype was counted many times. The chain recombines TRBV12-3 or TRBV12-4 with TRBJ1-1; D is unclear. The germline V and J ends were trimmed by 5 bases and 4 bases, with 17 bases remaining between them. This CDR3 region has 15 residues. The CDR3 loop reads CASSAPRGHPTEAFF. The CDR3 region has the DNA TGTGCCAGCAGTGCCCCCCGAGGGCACCCCACTGAAGCTTTCTTT.

The chain combines TRBV30 with TRBJ2-2, with 14 bases lining up with TRBD2. The CDR3 extends over 15 amino acids. The V and J ends lost 3 bases and 4 bases, in that order; junction bases with no gene match: 1. Germline V gene data show CDR1 as GTSNPN and CDR2 as SVGIG (reference sequence). CDR3 amino acids: CAWSGLAGGTGELFF. CDR3 bases: TGTGCCTGGAGCGGACTAGCGGGAGGCACCGGGGAGCTGTTTTTT.

Details on this clonotype: Since a much larger clone is just one base distant, this may be a read error. CDR3 protein: CASSYLSDSQGTQYF. The CDR3 nucleotides are TGTGCCAGCAGTTACTTGTCGGACAGCCAAGGGACCCAGTACTTC. The chain uses TRBV10-3 and TRBJ2-5, with D possibly matching TRBD1 (6 bases). The CDR3 sequence is 15 residues long. Germline lookup yields CDR1 ENHRY and CDR2 SYGVKD.

A few counts support this clonotype. This chain uses TRBV6-1 with TRBJ2-7; 9 bases are a match to TRBD2. The germline V gene encodes CDR1 MNHNS and CDR2 SASEGT. The ends lost 6 bases at V and 3 bases at J; junction bases unmatched: 6. CDR3 length equals 14 residues. This CDR3 is CASRRGGGNYEQYF. CDR3 bases: TGTGCCAGCAGGCGGGGGGGGGGAAACTACGAGCAGTACTTC.

This clonotype was observed many times. The chain joins TRBV29-1 to TRBJ2-7; 7 nucleotides agree with TRBD1. The junction had 5 bases not matched to a gene; V was cut back by 3 bases and J by 3 bases. The germline gives CDR1 SQVTM, CDR2 ANQGSEA. CDR3 size: 13 residues. The DNA for the CDR3 is TGCAGCGTTGAGCGGTCAGGGGGCTACGAGCAGTACTTC. It specifies CSVERSGGYEQYF.